This T cell receptor beta chain came from a study of identical twins. Findings of the study overall: The presence of invariant MAIT and iNKT cells could partly confound analyses of zero-insertion sequences.

TCRdb used MiXCR to reprocess the 5' RACE reads, holding one entry per CDR3 protein. There are hundreds of thousands of distinct CDR3 sequences in the sample; less than 10% occur only once, and 4.5% to 5.5% lies in the top ten. At least ten counts were recorded for this clonotype. The target antigen is unknown. Germline trimming cut 6 bases from V and 0 bases from J; bases unmatched to any gene: 7. Germline CDR1 is SGHTA and CDR2 is FQGNSA. The CDR3 is 17 amino acids. Sequenced input: memory (CD45RO+) T cells sorted from blood. This sequence was found in a woman under 30 in good health. The chain has TRBV7-2 and TRBJ1-6, with TRBD1 matching 8 bases. The CDR3 DNA sequence: TGTGCCAGCAGGCAGGGGGCTCGAAGCTCCTATAATTCACCCCTCCACTTT. Amino acids: CASRQGARSSYNSPLHF.